This TCR beta chain was sequenced for a study of shared clonotypes between healthy human individuals. The table came from immunoSEQ multiplex PCR; TCRdb's copy has only in-frame clones and leaves some out. The data contain roughly 2.1 million clones, 85% to 95% of them seen just once; the ten biggest clones take up 1.7%. The naive CD8 fraction comprised CD45RO-negative cells positively selected for CCR7 and excluded terminally differentiated effector memory CD45RA+ cells. CDR1 and CDR2 (germline): SGHTA, FQGNSA. The V and J ends lost 5 bases and 9 bases respectively, with 14 bases between them. The CDR3 sequence is 12 residues long.

This TCR was sampled from a man aged 18 to 29 in good health. Some clones in this sample may be carry-over from other donors' samples. The V and J genes are TRBV7-2 and TRBJ2-7; a weak D match, TRBD2 (5 bases). Input material: naive CD8+ T cells from PBMCs. CDR3 in amino acids: CASSALPAGQYF. In DNA form, the CDR3 reads TGTGCCAGCAGCGCGCTCCCGGCGGGGCAGTACTTC.